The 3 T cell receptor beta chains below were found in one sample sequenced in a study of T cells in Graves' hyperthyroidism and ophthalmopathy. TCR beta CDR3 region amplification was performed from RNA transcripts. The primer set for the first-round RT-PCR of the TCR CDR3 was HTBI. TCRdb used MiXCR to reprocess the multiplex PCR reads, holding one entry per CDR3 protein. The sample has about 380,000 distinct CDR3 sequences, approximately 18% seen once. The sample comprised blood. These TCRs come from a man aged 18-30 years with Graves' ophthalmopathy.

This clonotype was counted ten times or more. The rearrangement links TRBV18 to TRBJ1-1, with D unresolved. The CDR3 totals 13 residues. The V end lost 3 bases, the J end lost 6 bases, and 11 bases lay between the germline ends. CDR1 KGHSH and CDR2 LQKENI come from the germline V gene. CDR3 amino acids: CASSPLGNPEAFF. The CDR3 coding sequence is TGTGCCAGCTCACCGCTAGGAAACCCTGAAGCTTTCTTT.

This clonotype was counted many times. CDR3: CASSVAVLNSPLHF. For the CDR3, the DNA is TGTGCCAGCAGCGTAGCGGTCCTGAATTCACCCCTCCACTTT. This sequence joins TRBV9 and TRBJ1-6, with D unresolved. Trimming took off 0 bases at V and 7 bases at J, with 8 bases between the two ends. Germline CDR1 and CDR2: SGDLS and YYNGEE. There are 14 residues in the CDR3. The full variable domain, rest sourced from reference TRBV9 and TRBJ1-6, is DSGVTQTPKHLITATGQRVTLRCSPRSGDLSVYWYQQSLDQGLQFLIQYYNGEERAKGNILERFSAQQFPDLHSELNLSSLELGDSALYFCASSVAVLNSPLHFGNGTRLTVT.

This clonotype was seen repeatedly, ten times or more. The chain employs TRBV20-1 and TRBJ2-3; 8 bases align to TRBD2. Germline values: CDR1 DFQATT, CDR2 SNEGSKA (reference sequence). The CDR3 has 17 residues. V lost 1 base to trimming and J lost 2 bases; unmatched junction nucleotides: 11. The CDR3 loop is CSARAVLGGGTTDTQYF. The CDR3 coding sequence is TGCAGTGCTAGAGCGGTTTTGGGCGGGGGGACCACAGATACGCAGTATTTT.